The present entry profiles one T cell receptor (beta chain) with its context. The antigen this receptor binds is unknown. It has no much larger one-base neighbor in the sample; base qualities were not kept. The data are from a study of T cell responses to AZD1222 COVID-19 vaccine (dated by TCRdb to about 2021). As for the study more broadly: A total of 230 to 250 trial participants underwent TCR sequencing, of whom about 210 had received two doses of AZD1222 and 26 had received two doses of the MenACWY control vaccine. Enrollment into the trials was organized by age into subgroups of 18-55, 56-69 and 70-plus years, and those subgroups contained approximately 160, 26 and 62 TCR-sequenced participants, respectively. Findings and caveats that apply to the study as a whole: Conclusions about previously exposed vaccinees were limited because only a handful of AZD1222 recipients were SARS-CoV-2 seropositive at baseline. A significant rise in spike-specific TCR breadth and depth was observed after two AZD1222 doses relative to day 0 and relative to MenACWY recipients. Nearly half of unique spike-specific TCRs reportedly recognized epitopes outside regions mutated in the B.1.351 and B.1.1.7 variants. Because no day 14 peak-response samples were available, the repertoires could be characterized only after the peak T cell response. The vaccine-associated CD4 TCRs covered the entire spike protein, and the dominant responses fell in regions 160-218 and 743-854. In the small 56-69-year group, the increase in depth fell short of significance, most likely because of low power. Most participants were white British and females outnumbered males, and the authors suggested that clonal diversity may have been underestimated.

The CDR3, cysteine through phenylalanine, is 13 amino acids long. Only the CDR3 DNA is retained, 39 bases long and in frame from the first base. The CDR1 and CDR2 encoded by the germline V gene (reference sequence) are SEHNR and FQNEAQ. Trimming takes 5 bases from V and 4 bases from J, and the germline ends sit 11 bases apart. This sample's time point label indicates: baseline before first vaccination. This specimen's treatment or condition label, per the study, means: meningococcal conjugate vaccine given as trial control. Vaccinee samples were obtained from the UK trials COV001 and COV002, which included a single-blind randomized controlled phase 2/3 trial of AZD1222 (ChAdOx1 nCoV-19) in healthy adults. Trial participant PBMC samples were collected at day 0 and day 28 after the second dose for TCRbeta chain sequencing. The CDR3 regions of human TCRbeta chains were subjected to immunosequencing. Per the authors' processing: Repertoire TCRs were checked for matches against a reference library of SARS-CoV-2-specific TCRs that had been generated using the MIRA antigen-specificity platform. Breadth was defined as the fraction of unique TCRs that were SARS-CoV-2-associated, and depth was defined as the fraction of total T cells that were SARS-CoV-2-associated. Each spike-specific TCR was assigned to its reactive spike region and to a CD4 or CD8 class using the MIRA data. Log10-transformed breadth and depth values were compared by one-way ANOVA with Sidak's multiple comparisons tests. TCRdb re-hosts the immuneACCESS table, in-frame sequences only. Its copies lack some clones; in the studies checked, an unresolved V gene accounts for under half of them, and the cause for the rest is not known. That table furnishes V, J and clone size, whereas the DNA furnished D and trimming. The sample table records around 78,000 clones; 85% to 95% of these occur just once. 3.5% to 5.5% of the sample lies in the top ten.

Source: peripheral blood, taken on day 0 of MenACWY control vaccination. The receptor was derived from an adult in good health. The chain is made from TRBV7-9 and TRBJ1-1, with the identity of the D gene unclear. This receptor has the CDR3 CASSPSGRTEAFF. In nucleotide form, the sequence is TGTGCCAGCAGCCCTAGCGGTCGCACTGAAGCTTTCTTT.